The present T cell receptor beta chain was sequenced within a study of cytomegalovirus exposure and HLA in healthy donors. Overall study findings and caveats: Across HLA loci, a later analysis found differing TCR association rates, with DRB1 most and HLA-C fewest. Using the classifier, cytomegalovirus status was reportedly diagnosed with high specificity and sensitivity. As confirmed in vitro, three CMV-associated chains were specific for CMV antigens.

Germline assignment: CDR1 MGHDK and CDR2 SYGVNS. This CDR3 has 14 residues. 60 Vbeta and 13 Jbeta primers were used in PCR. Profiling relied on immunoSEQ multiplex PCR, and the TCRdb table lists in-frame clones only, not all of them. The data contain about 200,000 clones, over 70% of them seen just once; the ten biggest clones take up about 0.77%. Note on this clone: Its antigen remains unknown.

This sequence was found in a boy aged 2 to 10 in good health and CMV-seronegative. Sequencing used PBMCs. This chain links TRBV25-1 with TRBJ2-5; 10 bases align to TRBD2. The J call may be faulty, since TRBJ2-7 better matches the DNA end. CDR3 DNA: TGTGCCAGCAGACCTAGCGGGAGAAGCTACGAGCAGTACTTC. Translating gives CASRPSGRSYEQYF.